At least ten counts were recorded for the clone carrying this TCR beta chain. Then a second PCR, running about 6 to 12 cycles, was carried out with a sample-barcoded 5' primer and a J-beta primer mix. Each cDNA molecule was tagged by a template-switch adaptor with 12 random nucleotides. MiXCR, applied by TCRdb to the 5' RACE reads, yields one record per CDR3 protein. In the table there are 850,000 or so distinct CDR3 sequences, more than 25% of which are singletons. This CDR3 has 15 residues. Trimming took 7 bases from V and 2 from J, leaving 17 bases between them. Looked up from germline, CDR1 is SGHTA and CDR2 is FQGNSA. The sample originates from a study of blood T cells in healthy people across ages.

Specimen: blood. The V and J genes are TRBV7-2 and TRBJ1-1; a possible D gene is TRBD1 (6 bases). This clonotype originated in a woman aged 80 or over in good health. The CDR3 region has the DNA TGTGCCAGCAACCCGGGGGCAGGCTCAAACACTGAAGCTTTCTTT. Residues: CASNPGAGSNTEAFF.